The rows below give T cell receptor beta chains drawn from one sample of a study of siplizumab effects on memory and regulatory T cells. Only in-frame clones appear in the TCRdb table, and some are missing; sequencing was by immunoSEQ multiplex PCR. This table has about 94,000 clones, approximately 95% appearing once. Sequencing used non-Treg CD4+ T cells sorted from blood. The receptor source for this set is a human donor in good health. CDR3s include the opening cysteine and the closing phenylalanine or tryptophan. A D gene is named only where the DNA matches it firmly. A row's size may be missing; if present it is once, few, many or a size class.

clone_size	v_call	j_call	d_call	cdr3_nt	cdr3_aa
few	TRBV29-1	TRBJ2-1	.	TGCAGCGGGCAAAGCAAATACAATGAGCAGTTCTTC	CSGQSKYNEQFF
.	TRBV5-1	TRBJ1-1	TRBD1	TGCGCCAGCAGCTCAGGGACAGTCACTGAAGCTTTCTTT	CASSSGTVTEAFF
.	TRBV5-4	TRBJ2-7	.	TGTGCCAGCAGCTTGGGGGGGATCCTTTCCTACGAGCAGTACTTC	CASSLGGILSYEQYF
.	TRBV10-3	TRBJ2-7	.	TGTGCCATCAGTGAGTCGAACACAGGTAAAGTTTCCTACGAGCAGTACTTC	CAISESNTGKVSYEQYF
.	TRBV11-3	TRBJ2-7	TRBD1	TGTGCCAGCAGCTCGCGCTGGGACAGGGGGGGGTACGAGCAGTACTTC	CASSSRWDRGGYEQYF
.	TRBV7-7	TRBJ2-5	TRBD2	TGTGCTAGCAGCTTAGGGCCCAGCGGGGGGATAGAGACCCAGTACTTC	CASSLGPSGGIETQYF
.	TRBV6-6	TRBJ1-2	.	TGTGCCAGCAGTCCTGACACTTTGAGGGGGGAGGGCTACACCTTC	CASSPDTLRGEGYTF
.	TRBV20-1	TRBJ2-5	.	TGCAGTGCTCAATCCGAGACCCAGTACTTC	CSAQSETQYF
.	TRBV21-1	TRBJ1-2	.	TGTGCCAGCCGTCCCATCGACGGGGGGGAAGGGTCGAGGGGCTACACCTTC	CASRPIDGGEGSRGYTF
.	TRBV7-9	TRBJ2-3	TRBD1	TGTGCCAGCAGCTTAGGGACAGGGGGCTTCCCAGATACGCAGTATTTT	CASSLGTGGFPDTQYF
.	TRBV7-9	TRBJ2-7	TRBD1	TGTGCCCGCAGTCTGGACAGGGGGGCCGAGCAGTACTTC	CARSLDRGAEQYF
once	TRBV5-1	TRBJ2-3	TRBD2	TGCGCCAGCAGCTCGGGACTAGCGGGGGCTACAGAGAACACAGATACGCAGTATTTT	CASSSGLAGATENTDTQYF
.	TRBV6-5	TRBJ2-7	.	TGTGCCAGCAGTCGACCGGGACCCGGGGCCGGCGAGCAGTACTTC	CASSRPGPGAGEQYF
.	TRBV30	TRBJ1-2	.	TGTGCCTGGAACCCTATTGGAGGGGAGCTCTATGGCTACACCTTC	CAWNPIGGELYGYTF
.	TRBV6-5	TRBJ1-5	.	TGTGCCAGCAGTTATTCAAGGAATCAGCCCCAGCATTTT	CASSYSRNQPQHF
.	TRBV30	TRBJ2-7	.	TGTGCCTGGAGTCTCCTTATGGAGCAGTACTTC	CAWSLLMEQYF
.	TRBV30	TRBJ1-3	TRBD1	TGTGCCTGGAGAATGACAGGGGGCTTGGGAAACACCATATATTTT	CAWRMTGGLGNTIYF
.	TRBV19	TRBJ2-7	.	TGTGCCAGTAGTATGGCTTTATATAGTTCCTACGAGCAGTACTTC	CASSMALYSSYEQYF
.	TRBV12-5	TRBJ2-3	TRBD2	TGTGCTAGTGGTTCGGGGGGGGCCCTAAGCACAGATACGCAGTATTTT	CASGSGGALSTDTQYF
.	TRBV5-1	TRBJ2-2	.	TGCGCCAGCAGCTTGGAGTCCCAGGGAAGGGGGTTCGGGGAGCTGTTTTTT	CASSLESQGRGFGELFF
.	TRBV29-1	TRBJ1-2	TRBD1	TGCAGCTCTTCAGACAGGGCCTATGGCTACACCTTC	CSSSDRAYGYTF
once	TRBV9	TRBJ2-5	.	TGTGCCAGCAGCGTGGGTTCAGCTCGCGGAGAGACCCAGTACTTC	CASSVGSARGETQYF
.	TRBV7-2	TRBJ2-1	.	TGTGCCAGCAGCCTCCGACTAGGCCATGAGCAGTTCTTC	CASSLRLGHEQFF
.	TRBV4-1	TRBJ2-3	TRBD1	TGCGCCAGCAGCCGTACCGGGACAGGGGGTGCAGATACGCAGTATTTT	CASSRTGTGGADTQYF
.	TRBV2	TRBJ2-7	.	TGTGCCAGCAGTGACCGATTTCTCTACGAGCAGTACTTC	CASSDRFLYEQYF
.	TRBV6-5	TRBJ1-1	.	TGTGCCAGCAGGGGAACAGGGAACACTGAAGCTTTCTTT	CASRGTGNTEAFF
.	TRBV7-2	TRBJ2-5	TRBD1	TGTGCCAGCACCAACAGGGGCTCGGAGACCCAGTACTTC	CASTNRGSETQYF
.	TRBV5-1	TRBJ1-1	TRBD1	TGCGCCAGCAGCTTGAGGGGACAGACCATGAACACTGAAGCTTTCTTT	CASSLRGQTMNTEAFF
few	TRBV9	TRBJ1-2	TRBD1	TGTGCCAGCAGCGTAGTCCCTGGACAGGGGGCTGCAACGGATGGCTACACCTTC	CASSVVPGQGAATDGYTF
.	TRBV6-1	TRBJ1-5	TRBD1	TGTGCCAGCAGGGGACAGGTTGGCCAGCCCCAGCATTTT	CASRGQVGQPQHF
.	TRBV4-3	TRBJ2-7	TRBD2	TGCGCCAGCAGCCCATCAGGTGGACTAGTCGGCGAGCAGTACTTC	CASSPSGGLVGEQYF
.	TRBV4-1	TRBJ1-3	.	TGCGCCAGCAGCCAATTATCGGTAGGCTTTGGAAACACCATATATTTT	CASSQLSVGFGNTIYF
.	TRBV7-9	TRBJ1-3	.	TGTGCCAGCAGCTTAGTGCCTAAATCTGGAAACACCATATATTTT	CASSLVPKSGNTIYF
.	TRBV11-2	TRBJ1-6	.	TGTGCCAGCAGCTCCGGGCCCTCACCCCTCCACTTT	CASSSGPSPLHF
.	TRBV13	TRBJ1-4	.	TGTGCCAGCAGCTCCCGGGTCCCCCTGGAAAAACTGTTTTTT	CASSSRVPLEKLFF
.	TRBV7-9	TRBJ2-1	.	TGTGCCAGCAGCTTAGTAGGCACCACCGGGGAGCAGTTCTTC	CASSLVGTTGEQFF
.	TRBV18	TRBJ1-1	.	TGTGCCAGCTCTTCAGACGGGGTCACTGAAGCTTTCTTT	CASSSDGVTEAFF
few	TRBV30	TRBJ1-1	.	TGTGCCTGGACTTTAGGACATCACACTGAAGCTTTCTTT	CAWTLGHHTEAFF
.	TRBV7-9	TRBJ2-3	TRBD2	TGTGCCAGCAGCTTAATCAGCGGACTAGCGGGAATCACAGATACGCAGTATTTT	CASSLISGLAGITDTQYF
.	TRBV6-5	TRBJ1-2	TRBD1	TGTGCCAGCAGTTACTCGGGACAGACATACTTC	CASSYSGQTYF
.	TRBV10-3	TRBJ1-1	.	TGTGCCATCAGCATTACCGAGGAGGCTGAAGCTTTCTTT	CAISITEEAEAFF
.	TRBV2	TRBJ2-5	.	TGTGCCAGCAGTGAGTTGGGGACCCAGTACTTC	CASSELGTQYF
.	TRBV18	TRBJ2-7	TRBD1	TGTGCCAGCTCACCTGGACAGGGGTGGTCCTACGAGCAGTACTTC	CASSPGQGWSYEQYF
.	TRBV14	TRBJ1-1	.	TGTGCCAGCAGCCAGAACTCGGGGCGGACTGAAGCTTTCTTT	CASSQNSGRTEAFF
.	TRBV5-1	TRBJ2-1	.	TGCGCCAGCAGCTTGGTAAGCGGCGATGAGCAGTTCTTC	CASSLVSGDEQFF
.	TRBV9	TRBJ2-1	TRBD1	TGTGCCAGCAGCGTAGCTCCGGACAGGAACGAGCAGTTCTTC	CASSVAPDRNEQFF
.	TRBV30	TRBJ1-5	.	TGTGCCTGGACAGAAGGGTTCCTTCAGCCCCAGCATTTT	CAWTEGFLQPQHF
.	TRBV5-4	TRBJ2-5	.	TGTGCCAGCAGCGTAGGACAAGGAGGCAGTGAGACCCAGTACTTC	CASSVGQGGSETQYF
.	TRBV5-6	TRBJ1-5	.	TGTGCCAGCAGCTTGGACAACGGCAATCAGCCCCAGCATTTT	CASSLDNGNQPQHF
once	TRBV7-2	TRBJ2-3	.	TGTGCCAGCAGCTTAGCCGGGCAGGGGACTTACACAGATACGCAGTATTTT	CASSLAGQGTYTDTQYF
.	TRBV19	TRBJ1-2	.	TGTGCCAGTAGTACCCTGCAAGGCTATGGCTACACCTTC	CASSTLQGYGYTF
.	TRBV30	TRBJ2-7	.	TGTGCCTGGAGCTACAGCTCGTACGAGCAGTACTTC	CAWSYSSYEQYF
.	TRBV30	TRBJ1-2	.	TGTGCCTGGGAACAGGGTGGAGGCTACACCTTC	CAWEQGGGYTF
.	TRBV7-8	TRBJ2-2	TRBD2	TGTGCCAGCAGCTTAGTGACAGCGGGAGGGCCGAACACCGGGGAGCTGTTTTTT	CASSLVTAGGPNTGELFF
.	TRBV4-3	TRBJ2-5	TRBD2	TGCGCCAGCAGCCCGAGGACTAGCGGGAGCCAGTACCAAGAGACCCAGTACTTC	CASSPRTSGSQYQETQYF
.	TRBV4-1	TRBJ2-5	TRBD2	TGCGCCAGCAGCCAAGATGGAGTGGGACTAGCTGGAGAGACCCAGTACTTC	CASSQDGVGLAGETQYF